Included here is one TCR beta chain sequence, with context. TCRdb's table, derived via immunoSEQ multiplex PCR, lists solely in-frame clones and lacks some. The table shows under 150,000 clones, with 84% occurring only once. This sample stems from a study of cytomegalovirus exposure and HLA in healthy donors. This CDR3 has 13 residues. Between the trimmed V and J ends, which lost 1 base and 9 bases, there was a span of 11 bases. CDR1 is SGHKS and CDR2 is YYEKEE in the germline V gene (reference sequence). Sequenced sample: PBMCs. The chain is built from TRBV5-5 and TRBJ2-1; D is undetermined. The source of this sequence is a woman in her 30s in good health and CMV-seronegative. The DNA of the CDR3 is TGTGCCAGCAGCTTGTACCTTAGGAGTGAGCAGTTCTTC. Encoded protein: CASSLYLRSEQFF.